This T cell receptor (beta chain) was found in a study of blood T cells in healthy people across ages. Through a sample-barcoded 5' primer and a J-beta primer mix, a second PCR was run for about 7 to 12 cycles. MiXCR, applied by TCRdb to the 5' RACE reads, yields one record per CDR3 protein. The profile shows roughly 1,000,000 distinct CDR3 sequences, almost 25% of them singletons. This clonotype has only one observation. Trimming removed 7 bases at V and 6 bases at J, with 22 bases between. CDR1 and CDR2 (germline): LNHDA, SQIVND (reference sequence). This CDR3 has 15 amino acids. These data were also reused for a study on T cells of mothers and their children. That paper adds: Among related mother-child pairs, overlap was slightly higher than in unrelated pairs, though not significantly.

The V gene is TRBV19, the J gene TRBJ2-7; D may match TRBD1 or TRBD2 (5 bases each). This sequence originates from a girl aged 2 to 10 in good health. What was sequenced was blood. CDR3 residues: CASTPGQVILSEQYF. The CDR3, as DNA: TGTGCCAGTACCCCGGGGCAGGTGATACTCTCCGAGCAGTACTTC.